Below, 19 T cell receptor beta chains from the same sample are listed, as sequenced in a study of blood T cell repertoires in COVID-19. Assay used: immunoSEQ multiplex PCR; TCRdb lists only in-frame clones, some missing. Of tens of thousands of clones in the sample, about 78% were seen once. The sample taken for sequencing was peripheral blood. These receptors all come from a woman aged 55-70 years with acute or convalescent COVID-19.

The gene calls are TRBV19 and TRBJ1-5, with a tentative D call TRBD1 (5 bases). CDR3 length equals 14 residues. Germline CDR1 and CDR2: LNHDA and SQIVND (reference sequence). V lost 8 bases and J 3 bases, leaving 14 bases between the germline ends. The CDR3 loop reads CASDDSALNQPQHF. CDR3 DNA: TGTGCCAGTGACGACAGCGCCCTCAATCAGCCCCAGCATTTT.

The V and J genes are TRBV9 and TRBJ1-1; TRBD1 is a possible D gene (5 bases). Between the trimmed V and J ends, which lost 3 bases and 1 base, there was a span of 10 bases. CDR3 length equals 14 residues. CDR1 SGDLS and CDR2 YYNGEE come from the germline V gene. DNA of the CDR3: TGTGCCAGCAGCGGGCTGACAGCGAACACTGAAGCTTTCTTT. This sequence encodes CASSGLTANTEAFF.

The chain links TRBV19 to TRBJ2-5, with D perhaps TRBD1 (5 bases). The V and J ends lost 4 bases and 4 bases respectively, with 10 bases between them. CDR1 and CDR2 (germline): LNHDA, SQIVND (reference sequence). CDR3 length: 13 residues. CDR3 nucleotides: TGTGCCAGTAGTAAGGGGCCCGGAGAGACCCAGTACTTC. Amino acid sequence: CASSKGPGETQYF.

This clone was counted a few times. The chain couples TRBV9 to TRBJ2-3; TRBD2 aligns across 12 bases. The V gene end was trimmed by 3 bases and the J gene end by 6 bases; junction bases not matched to a gene: 8. Germline V lookup: CDR1 SGDLS, CDR2 YYNGEE. The CDR3 runs 16 residues. DNA of the CDR3: TGTGCCAGCAGCGCCCGCTACGGGACTAGCGGGGATACGCAGTATTTT. This gives the protein CASSARYGTSGDTQYF.

The chain employs TRBV7-9 and TRBJ1-6; the D gene is possibly TRBD1 (5 bases). Germline CDR1 and CDR2: SEHNR and FQNEAQ (reference sequence). V was pared by 4 bases and J by 1 base, with 8 bases between. The CDR3 is 15 amino acids. CDR3 loop: CASSSQVSYNSPLHF. DNA of the CDR3: TGTGCCAGCAGCTCACAGGTGTCCTATAATTCACCCCTCCACTTT.

This clone came up a few times. The chain is built from TRBV5-4 and TRBJ1-6; no reliable D call. Germline assignment: CDR1 SGHNT and CDR2 YYREEE (reference sequence). This CDR3 region has 16 residues. The V end was cut by 1 base, the J end by 0 bases, with 8 bases between. CDR3 amino acids: CASSLLGRSYNSPLHF. The CDR3 nucleotides read TGTGCCAGCAGCTTGCTGGGCCGCTCCTATAATTCACCCCTCCACTTT.

For the CDR3, the DNA is TGCAGCGTTGCCTGGACAGGGGAAGATCAGCCCCAGCATTTT. Its protein is CSVAWTGEDQPQHF. The J gene is TRBJ1-5, the V gene TRBV29-1, with TRBD1 matching over 9 bases. Germline lookup yields CDR1 SQVTM and CDR2 ANQGSEA. There are 14 residues in the CDR3. The V and J ends lost 4 bases and 5 bases, in that order; junction bases with no gene match: 6. Combining the CDR3 with reference TRBV29-1 and TRBJ1-5 gives the whole variable domain SAVISQKPSRDICQRGTSLTIQCQVDSQVTMMFWYRQQPGQSLTLIATANQGSEATYESGFVIDKFPISRPNLTFSTLTVSNMSPEDSSIYLCSVAWTGEDQPQHFGDGTRLSIL.

The genes are TRBV7-9 and TRBJ1-5; TRBD1 agrees at 7 bases. V lost 7 bases to trimming and J lost 5 bases; unmatched junction nucleotides: 5. Germline V lookup: CDR1 SEHNR, CDR2 FQNEAQ (reference sequence). The CDR3 extends over 13 amino acids. CDR3 DNA: TGTGCCAGCACCTGGGACAGTGATCAGCCCCAGCATTTT. It encodes CASTWDSDQPQHF.

The chain is built from TRBV4-2 and TRBJ2-3; TRBD2 matches 14 bases. The germline CDR1 and CDR2 sequences are LGHNA and YNFKEQ. The CDR3 length is 18 residues. The trim removed 5 bases at V and 0 bases at J, leaving 7 bases unmatched. Written as DNA, the CDR3 is TGTGCCAGCAGCTCTCGACTAGCGGGGGGGTCTAGCACAGATACGCAGTATTTT. Translating it yields CASSSRLAGGSSTDTQYF.

This clone is labeled as medium-sized (0.01 to 0.1%). The chain combines TRBV3-1 (or the pseudogene TRBV3-2) with TRBJ2-7; 9 bases align to TRBD1. The germline CDR1 and CDR2 sequences are LGHDT and YNNKEL (reference sequence). With 4 bases clipped from V and 6 bases from J, the junction kept 4 bases outside the gene matches. The CDR3 contains 13 residues. For the CDR3, the DNA is TGTGCCAGCAGCCTATCGGGACAGGGCGAGCAGTACTTC. Protein sequence: CASSLSGQGEQYF.

This clone was observed a single time. This sequence joins TRBV11-1 and TRBJ2-5, with 8 bases aligning to TRBD1. The CDR3 covers 16 residues. V lost 3 bases, J lost 4 bases, and 10 bases stayed unmatched. Germline V gives CDR1 SGHAT, CDR2 FQDESV (reference sequence). DNA of the CDR3: TGTGCCAGCAGCTTGGCAGGACAGGGTGTTGTAGAGACCCAGTACTTC. This translates into CASSLAGQGVVETQYF.

The J gene is TRBJ1-1, the V gene TRBV6-6; D is unresolved. The CDR3 consists of 13 residues. CDR1 is MNHNY, CDR2 SVGAGI, per germline (reference sequence). V lost 2 bases and J lost 7, with 11 bases in between. CDR3 protein: CASSYREGGEAFF. The CDR3 DNA reads as TGTGCCAGCAGTTACAGGGAGGGAGGTGAAGCTTTCTTT.

The rearrangement uses TRBV28 and TRBJ1-5; TRBD1 matches at 7 bases. With 4 bases clipped from V and 6 bases from J, the junction kept 6 bases outside the gene matches. The CDR3 is 14 amino acids. CDR1 is MDHEN, CDR2 SYDVKM, per germline. CDR3 in DNA: TGTGCCAGCAGTTCCCAGACAGGGCTTCAGCCCCAGCATTTT. Amino acid sequence: CASSSQTGLQPQHF.

V usage is TRBV19 and J usage is TRBJ1-2, with a weak D call TRBD1 (5 bases). V was pared by 1 base and J by 0 bases, with 6 bases between. Germline V gene sequence: CDR1 LNHDA, CDR2 SQIVND (reference sequence). The CDR3 extends over 14 amino acids. The CDR3 DNA is TGTGCCAGTAGTATAGGCAGGGCTAACTATGGCTACACCTTC. This translates into CASSIGRANYGYTF.

The CDR3 loop reads CASSFGEVGTEAFF. The CDR3 nucleotides read TGTGCCAGCAGTTTTGGGGAGGTGGGCACTGAAGCTTTCTTT. V and J are TRBV28 and TRBJ1-1; D is ambiguous. The CDR3 is 14 amino acids. Trimming removed 3 bases from V and 4 bases from J, with 12 bases in between. Germline V gene data show CDR1 as MDHEN and CDR2 as SYDVKM. The variable domain in full, completed from reference TRBV28 and TRBJ1-1, reads DVKVTQSSRYLVKRTGEKVFLECVQDMDHENMFWYRQDPGLGLRLIYFSYDVKMKEKGDIPEGYSVSREKKERFSLILESASTNQTSMYLCASSFGEVGTEAFFGQGTRLTVV.

This clone was counted between two and nine times. The genes are TRBV21-1 and TRBJ2-7; TRBD1 reflects the table's D call only, with no check against the DNA. TRBV21-1 is reported as a pseudogene. The CDR3 is made up of 12 amino acids. CDR3 sequence: CARDDREYEQYF. The CDR3 DNA follows: TGTGCCAGGGACGACAGGGAATACGAGCAGTACTTC.

This clone was observed a single time. J is TRBJ1-2 and V is TRBV3-1 (or the pseudogene TRBV3-2), with 7 bases aligning to TRBD1. The germline gives CDR1 LGHDT, CDR2 YNNKEL (reference sequence). The CDR3 has 15 amino acids. V lost 2 bases and J lost 4; bases outside the gene matches: 7. The CDR3 bases are TGTGCCAGCAGCCAAACACCGGGACAGCCCTATGGCTACACCTTC. Translation: CASSQTPGQPYGYTF.

The sample holds one count of this clone. The CDR3: CASSIRQGDTEAFF. The CDR3 DNA is TGTGCCAGCAGTATTAGACAGGGCGACACTGAAGCTTTCTTT. The genes are TRBV11-2 and TRBJ1-1; TRBD1 agrees at 7 bases. Germline lookup yields CDR1 SGHAT and CDR2 FQNNGV. This CDR3 is 14 amino acids long. The J segment lost 3 bases and the V segment lost 6 bases, leaving 7 bases of the junction unmatched.

The chain recombines TRBV11-2 with TRBJ1-2; 10 nucleotides agree with TRBD1. Trimming took 4 bases from V and 2 from J; bases not matched to a gene: 7. This CDR3 region has 16 residues. In germline, CDR1 is SGHAT, CDR2 FQNNGV. The CDR3 loop reads CASSSPDRGRNYGYTF. Here the CDR3 DNA reads TGTGCCAGCAGCTCACCCGACAGGGGGCGCAACTATGGCTACACCTTC.